A selection of T cell receptor beta chains follows, all from one sample in a study of T-cell memory formation after mild COVID-19. TCRdb independently ran MiXCR on the 5' RACE reads; one entry per CDR3 protein. The sample lists tens of thousands of distinct CDR3 sequences; over 12% were seen once. The specimen was PBMCs or a T cell subset sorted from them (not recorded which). These receptors all stem from a man younger than 35 who had mild COVID-19 (a few samples of this study predate the infection). Cell type and time point are not known. The CDR3 runs from the conserved cysteine through the conserved F or W. The order of the fields is J gene, D gene, clone size, V gene, CDR3 DNA, CDR3 protein. D genes are given only for firm matches. Size is stated for part of the rows, as once, few or many counts, or as a class when the clone is expanded.

TRBJ2-1,-,-,TRBV4-3,TGCGCCAGCAGCCAAGAAAGGGTGCCTGATGAGCAGTTCTTC,CASSQERVPDEQFF
TRBJ1-2,-,many,TRBV4-2,TGTGCCAGCAGCCAAGATGGCACTTCCGGGGGCTACACCTTC,CASSQDGTSGGYTF
TRBJ2-4,-,-,TRBV9,TGTGCCAGCAGCGTTGGTCAATTTCTAGCCAAAAACATTCAGTACTTC,CASSVGQFLAKNIQYF
TRBJ1-2,-,few,TRBV20-1,TGCAGTGTTACAGTCCACAGTAATGGCTACACCTTC,CSVTVHSNGYTF
TRBJ2-3,-,few,TRBV9,TGTGCCAGCAGCGTAGTTGGAGGGGCTAGCACAGATACGCAGTATTTT,CASSVVGGASTDTQYF
TRBJ1-1,-,-,TRBV12-3/TRBV12-4,TGTGCCAGCAGTCCCTATGGGGGGCTGAACACTGAAGCTTTCTTT,CASSPYGGLNTEAFF
TRBJ2-3,-,-,TRBV29-1,TGCAGCGTTGAAGATCTGAGAGAAATCGTCACAGATACGCAGTATTTT,CSVEDLREIVTDTQYF
TRBJ1-1,-,few,TRBV4-3,TGCGCCAGCAGCCAGAGGGGGAGGGAAATTTCTGAAGCTTTCTTT,CASSQRGREISEAFF
TRBJ2-2,TRBD2,-,TRBV11-2,TGTGCCGGGACTAGCGGGGGTGTGCTGTTTTTT,CAGTSGGVLFF
TRBJ2-1,-,few,TRBV15,TGTGCCACCGACGACACCAGCTCCTACAATGAGCAGTTCTTC,CATDDTSSYNEQFF
TRBJ2-1,TRBD2,few,TRBV12-3/TRBV12-4,TGTGCCAGCAGATTTCGGGGGGATGAGCAGTTCTTC,CASRFRGDEQFF
TRBJ2-6,TRBD1,-,TRBV27,TGTGCCAGCAGCAGGACAGGACCTGGGGCCAACGTCCTGACTTTC,CASSRTGPGANVLTF
TRBJ2-1,TRBD2,many,TRBV29-1,TGCAGCGTTGAACCCCACCGGGCGGGGGGGTACAATGAGCAGTTCTTC,CSVEPHRAGGYNEQFF
TRBJ2-7,-,many,TRBV5-1,TGCGCCAGCAGTGCGGTTTCGGACTACCGTTCCTACGAGCAGTACTTC,CASSAVSDYRSYEQYF
TRBJ2-2,-,many,TRBV12-3/TRBV12-4,TGTGCCAGCAGGGAGGATAACAGGGACACCGGGGAGCTGTTTTTT,CASREDNRDTGELFF
TRBJ1-4,-,-,TRBV4-1,TGCGCCAGCAGCCAAGGGGGACATTTTGAAAAACTGTTTTTT,CASSQGGHFEKLFF
TRBJ1-1,-,medium-sized,TRBV12-3/TRBV12-4,TGTGCCAGCAGGAAAAAAATGAACACTGAAGCTTTCTTT,CASRKKMNTEAFF
TRBJ2-3,-,-,TRBV27,TGTGCCAGCAGTTTGGGCGGTCATACGCAGTATTTT,CASSLGGHTQYF
TRBJ1-2,-,-,TRBV5-4,TGTGCCAGCAGCTTGGGAGGGATAGGGAATGGCTACACCTTC,CASSLGGIGNGYTF
TRBJ2-3,-,once,TRBV14,TGTGCCAGCAGCCCCGGACGGCCAGGCACAGATACGCAGTATTTT,CASSPGRPGTDTQYF
TRBJ1-2,-,-,TRBV3-1,TGTGCCAGCAGCCAAGGGTCACCGGCTAACTATGGCTACACCTTC,CASSQGSPANYGYTF
TRBJ2-3,-,many,TRBV29-1,TGCAGCCTGTCCCTAGCTGGCACAGATACGCAGTATTTT,CSLSLAGTDTQYF
TRBJ1-1,-,few,TRBV13,TGTGCCAGCAGCCCCAACAGGTACACTGAAGCTTTCTTT,CASSPNRYTEAFF
TRBJ2-2,TRBD2,-,TRBV3-1,TGTGCCAGCAGCCCACCGGGACTAGCGGGGGGATATGGCGGGGAGCTGTTTTTT,CASSPPGLAGGYGGELFF
TRBJ2-3,TRBD2,few,TRBV5-1,TGCGCCAGCAGCTTGATTGCGGCGGGGGGCCCAGATACGCAGTATTTT,CASSLIAAGGPDTQYF
TRBJ1-5,TRBD1,-,TRBV12-3/TRBV12-4,TGTGCCAGCACTTTGGGACAGGGCAGGGATAGCAATCAGCCCCAGCATTTT,CASTLGQGRDSNQPQHF
TRBJ1-2,TRBD1,few,TRBV20-1,TGCAGTGCTAGAGATATTAGGGACAGGGGCCATGGCTACACCTTC,CSARDIRDRGHGYTF
TRBJ2-2,TRBD1,-,TRBV12-3/TRBV12-4,TGTGCCAGCAGTCGGGACAGCAACACCGGGGAGCTGTTTTTT,CASSRDSNTGELFF
TRBJ2-3,-,few,TRBV7-9,TGTGCCAGCAGCTTAGGGAGCGGGGATACGCAGTATTTT,CASSLGSGDTQYF
TRBJ2-7,-,few,TRBV12-3/TRBV12-4,TGTGCCAGCAGCCCGAACGGCTACGAGCAGTACTTC,CASSPNGYEQYF
TRBJ2-2,TRBD2,-,TRBV6-4,TGTGCCAGCAGTGACTCGAACCTCTCCCGGACTAGCGGTAGGGACACCGGGGAGCTGTTTTTT,CASSDSNLSRTSGRDTGELFF
TRBJ1-2,-,few,TRBV13,TGTGCCAGCAGCTTAGCCAGGGCGTCTGGTTATTATGGCTACACCTTC,CASSLARASGYYGYTF
TRBJ1-2,-,few,TRBV5-1,TGCGCCAGCAGCTTGAGGGGCCGCCAGGGCGTCGAGCGGGGCTACACCTTC,CASSLRGRQGVERGYTF
TRBJ2-3,-,many,TRBV5-1,TGCGCCAGCAGCGCCCGGGGATCGGATACAGATACGCAGTATTTT,CASSARGSDTDTQYF
TRBJ2-2,-,few,TRBV9,TGTGCCAGCAGCGCATGGGGGGATCCCACCGGGGAGCTGTTTTTT,CASSAWGDPTGELFF
TRBJ1-1,-,-,TRBV12-3/TRBV12-4,TGTGCCAGCAGAAGGACAGACTCGAACACTGAAGCTTTCTTT,CASRRTDSNTEAFF